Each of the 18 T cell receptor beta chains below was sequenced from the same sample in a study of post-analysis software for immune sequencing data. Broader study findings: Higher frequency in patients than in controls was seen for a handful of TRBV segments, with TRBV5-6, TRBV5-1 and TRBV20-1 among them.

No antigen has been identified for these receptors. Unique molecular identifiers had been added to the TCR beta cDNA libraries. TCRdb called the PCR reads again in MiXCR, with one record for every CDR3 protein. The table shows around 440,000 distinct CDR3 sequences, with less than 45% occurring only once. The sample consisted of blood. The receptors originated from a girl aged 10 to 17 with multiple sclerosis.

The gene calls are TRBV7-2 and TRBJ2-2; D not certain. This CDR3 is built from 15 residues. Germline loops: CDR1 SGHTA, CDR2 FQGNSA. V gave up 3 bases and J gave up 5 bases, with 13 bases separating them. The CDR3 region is CASSFSSGFTGELFF. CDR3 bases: TGTGCCAGCAGCTTTAGTTCAGGATTTACCGGGGAGCTGTTTTTT.

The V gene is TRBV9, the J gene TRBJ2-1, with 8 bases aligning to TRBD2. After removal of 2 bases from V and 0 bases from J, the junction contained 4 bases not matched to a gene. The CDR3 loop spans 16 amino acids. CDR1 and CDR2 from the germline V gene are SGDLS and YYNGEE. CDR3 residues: CASSVSGGSSYNEQFF. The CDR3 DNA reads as TGTGCCAGCAGCGTTTCGGGAGGGAGCTCCTACAATGAGCAGTTCTTC. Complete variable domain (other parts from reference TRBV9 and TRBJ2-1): DSGVTQTPKHLITATGQRVTLRCSPRSGDLSVYWYQQSLDQGLQFLIQYYNGEERAKGNILERFSAQQFPDLHSELNLSSLELGDSALYFCASSVSGGSSYNEQFFGPGTRLTVL.

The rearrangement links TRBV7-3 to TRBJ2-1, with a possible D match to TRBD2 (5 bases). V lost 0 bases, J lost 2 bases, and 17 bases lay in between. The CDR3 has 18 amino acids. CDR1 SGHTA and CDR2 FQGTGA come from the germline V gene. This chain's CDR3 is CASSLTSSPLETYNEQFF. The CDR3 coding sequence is TGTGCCAGCAGCTTAACCTCCTCTCCACTAGAGACCTACAATGAGCAGTTCTTC.

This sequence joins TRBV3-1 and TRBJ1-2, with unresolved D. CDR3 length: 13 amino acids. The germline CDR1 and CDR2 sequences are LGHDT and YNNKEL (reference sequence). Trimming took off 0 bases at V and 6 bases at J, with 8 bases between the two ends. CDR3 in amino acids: CASSQEGNDGYTF. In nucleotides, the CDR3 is TGTGCCAGCAGCCAAGAAGGGAACGATGGCTACACCTTC.

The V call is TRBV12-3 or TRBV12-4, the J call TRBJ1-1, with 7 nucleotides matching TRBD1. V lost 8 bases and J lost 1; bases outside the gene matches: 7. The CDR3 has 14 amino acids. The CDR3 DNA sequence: TGTGCCAGCGGGAGGGGGCTGGGGAACACTGAAGCTTTCTTT. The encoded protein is CASGRGLGNTEAFF.

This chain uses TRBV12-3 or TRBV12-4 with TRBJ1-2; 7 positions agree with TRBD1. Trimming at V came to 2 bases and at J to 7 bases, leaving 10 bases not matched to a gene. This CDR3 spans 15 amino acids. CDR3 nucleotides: TGTGCCAGCAGTTTATCTACAGGGGCCCTCTTTGGCTACACCTTC. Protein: CASSLSTGALFGYTF.

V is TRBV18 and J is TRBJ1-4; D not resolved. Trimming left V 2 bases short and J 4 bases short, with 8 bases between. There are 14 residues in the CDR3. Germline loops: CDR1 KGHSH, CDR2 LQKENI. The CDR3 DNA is TGTGCCAGCTCACCAAAGGCAGATAATGAAAAACTGTTTTTT. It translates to CASSPKADNEKLFF. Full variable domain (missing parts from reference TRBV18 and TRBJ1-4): NAGVMQNPRHLVRRRGQEARLRCSPMKGHSHVYWYRQLPEEGLKFMVYLQKENIIDESGMPKERFSAEFPKEGPSILRIQQVVRGDSAAYFCASSPKADNEKLFFGSGTQLSVL.

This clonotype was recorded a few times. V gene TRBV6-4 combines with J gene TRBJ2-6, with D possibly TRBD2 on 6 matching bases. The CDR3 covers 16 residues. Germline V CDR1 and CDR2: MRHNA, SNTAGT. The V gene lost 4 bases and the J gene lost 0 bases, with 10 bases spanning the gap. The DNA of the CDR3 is TGTGCCAGCAGTGGACCAGCGGGCTCTGGGGCCAACGTCCTGACTTTC. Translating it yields CASSGPAGSGANVLTF.

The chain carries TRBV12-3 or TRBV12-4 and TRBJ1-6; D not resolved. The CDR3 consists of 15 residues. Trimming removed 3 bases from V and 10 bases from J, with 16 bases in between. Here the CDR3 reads CASSFEASRRSPLHF. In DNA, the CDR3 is TGTGCCAGCAGTTTTGAGGCCAGTCGCCGATCACCCCTCCACTTT.

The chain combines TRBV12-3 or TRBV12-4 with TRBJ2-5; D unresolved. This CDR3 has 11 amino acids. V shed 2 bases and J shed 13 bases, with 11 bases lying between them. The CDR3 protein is CASSLSPIPYF. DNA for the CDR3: TGTGCCAGCAGTTTATCCCCGATACCGTACTTC.

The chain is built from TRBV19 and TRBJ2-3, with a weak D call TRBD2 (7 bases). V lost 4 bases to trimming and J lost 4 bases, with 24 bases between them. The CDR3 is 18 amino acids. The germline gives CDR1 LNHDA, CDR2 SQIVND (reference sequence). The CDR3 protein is CASSTPGGRAEVADTQYF. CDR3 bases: TGTGCCAGTAGTACCCCGGGGGGCAGGGCCGAAGTAGCAGATACGCAGTATTTT.

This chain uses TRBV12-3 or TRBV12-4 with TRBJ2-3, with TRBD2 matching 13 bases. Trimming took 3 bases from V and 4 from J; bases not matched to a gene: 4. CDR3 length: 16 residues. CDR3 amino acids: CASSFATSGRSDTQYF. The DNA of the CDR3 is TGTGCCAGCAGTTTCGCGACTAGCGGGAGGTCAGATACGCAGTATTTT.

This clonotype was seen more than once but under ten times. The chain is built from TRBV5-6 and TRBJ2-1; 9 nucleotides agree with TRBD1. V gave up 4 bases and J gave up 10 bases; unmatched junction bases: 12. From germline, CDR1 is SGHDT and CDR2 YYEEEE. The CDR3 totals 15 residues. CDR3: CASSHPGQGPLEQFF. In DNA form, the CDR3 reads TGTGCCAGCAGCCACCCGGGACAGGGTCCCTTGGAGCAGTTCTTC.

CDR3 loop: CASSLTGSRETQYF. The CDR3 bases are TGTGCCAGCAGCTTAACGGGGTCAAGAGAGACCCAGTACTTC. This chain links TRBV7-3 with TRBJ2-5; no definite D call. The length of the CDR3 is 14 residues. From germline, CDR1 is SGHTA and CDR2 FQGTGA. V gave up 0 bases and J gave up 4 bases, with 9 bases separating them.

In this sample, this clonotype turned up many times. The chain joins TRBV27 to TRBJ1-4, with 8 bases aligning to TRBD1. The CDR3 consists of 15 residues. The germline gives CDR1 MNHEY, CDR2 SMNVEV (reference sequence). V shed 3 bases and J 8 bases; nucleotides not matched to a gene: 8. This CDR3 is CASSLIRGRGEKLFF. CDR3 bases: TGTGCCAGCAGTTTGATCAGGGGGCGTGGAGAAAAACTGTTTTTT.

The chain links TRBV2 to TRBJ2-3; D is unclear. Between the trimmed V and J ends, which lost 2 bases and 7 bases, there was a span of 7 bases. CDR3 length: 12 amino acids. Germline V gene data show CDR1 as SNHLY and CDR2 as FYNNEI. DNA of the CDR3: TGTGCCAGCAGTGAACTCAATCATACGCAGTATTTT. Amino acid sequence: CASSELNHTQYF.

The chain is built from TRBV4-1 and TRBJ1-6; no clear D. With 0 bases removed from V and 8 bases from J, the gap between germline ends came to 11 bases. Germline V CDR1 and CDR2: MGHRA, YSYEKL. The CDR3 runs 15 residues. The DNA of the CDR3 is TGCGCCAGCAGCCAAGATCGGAAGGAGTATTCACCCCTCCACTTT. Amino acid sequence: CASSQDRKEYSPLHF.

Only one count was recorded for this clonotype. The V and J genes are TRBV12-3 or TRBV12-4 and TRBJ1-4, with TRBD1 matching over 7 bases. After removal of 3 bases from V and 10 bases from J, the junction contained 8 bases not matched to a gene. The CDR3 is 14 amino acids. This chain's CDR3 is CASSFAGGGGKLFF. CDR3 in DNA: TGTGCCAGCAGTTTCGCAGGGGGAGGCGGAAAACTGTTTTTT.